The sequence of this T cell receptor (beta chain) was determined in a study of blood T cell repertoires in COVID-19. Only in-frame clones appear in the TCRdb table, and some are missing; sequencing was by immunoSEQ multiplex PCR. The data hold over 95,000 clones, with approximately 85% observed a single time. V was pared by 0 bases and J by 2 bases, with 1 base of the junction left unmatched. Germline V gives CDR1 SGHVS, CDR2 FQNEAQ. The CDR3 totals 15 residues. Sample: peripheral blood. The sequence was obtained from a woman aged 55-69 years with COVID-19, enrolled during active disease. V is TRBV7-8 and J is TRBJ1-1, with 9 nucleotides matching TRBD1. The CDR3 nucleotides read TGTGCCAGCAGCTTAGCGGACAGGGGAAACACTGAAGCTTTCTTT. This translates into CASSLADRGNTEAFF.